A single sample is the source of the 16 T cell receptor beta chains below, sequenced in a study of cytotoxic CD8 clonotypes in ibrutinib-treated CLL. The repertoire was sequenced with immunoSEQ multiplex PCR; TCRdb's copy has only in-frame clones and lacks some. The data hold approximately 150,000 clones, with about 88% observed a single time. This sample comprised PBMCs, obtained at disease progression, from a patient treated with ibrutinib. These TCRs come from a human donor with chronic lymphocytic leukemia.

This chain links TRBV5-4 with TRBJ2-7; maybe TRBD1 (5 bases). V was cut by 2 bases and J by 3 bases, with 18 bases left in between. Looked up from germline, CDR1 is SGHNT and CDR2 is YYREEE (reference sequence). The CDR3 is 16 residues long. The CDR3 loop reads CASSLYLGQSVYEQYF. The CDR3 DNA sequence: TGTGCCAGCAGCTTATATTTGGGGCAGTCCGTCTACGAGCAGTACTTC.

On this clone itself: The junction shows a germline mismatch at one end, possibly a read error. This sequence joins TRBV7-2 and TRBJ1-1; a weak D match, TRBD1 (5 bases). This CDR3 comprises 13 residues. CDR1 SGHTA and CDR2 FQGNSA come from the germline V gene. The CDR3 protein is CASSRAQGQGRVF. The CDR3 nucleotides read TGTGCCAGCAGCCGCGCCCAGGGTCAAGGTAGGGTCTTT.

The chain recombines TRBV18 with TRBJ1-2, with 7 bases aligning to TRBD1. Germline CDR1 is KGHSH and CDR2 is LQKENI. With V trimmed by 2 bases and J by 4 bases, 7 bases remained unmatched. CDR3 length: 15 residues. The CDR3 DNA is TGTGCCAGCTCACCAGTTACAGGGGAAAGCTATGGCTACACCTTC. Translating it yields CASSPVTGESYGYTF.

J is TRBJ1-1 and V is TRBV18; TRBD1 might be the D (6 bases). This CDR3 contains 15 residues. V shed 3 bases and J shed 2 bases, with 13 bases lying between them. The germline CDR1 and CDR2 sequences are KGHSH and LQKENI. This chain's CDR3 is CASSPNRQANTEAFF. As DNA, the CDR3 is TGTGCCAGCTCACCCAACCGACAGGCCAACACTGAAGCTTTCTTT.

The chain combines TRBV6-5 with TRBJ2-3, with D unresolved. The CDR3 totals 11 residues. CDR1 is MNHEY and CDR2 is SVGAGI in the germline V gene. V dropped 10 bases and J dropped 8 bases, with 13 bases sitting between them. The CDR3 reads CATGYAGTQYF. CDR3 nucleotides: TGTGCCACCGGGTACGCCGGTACGCAGTATTTT.

This clone was found a few times. The chain uses TRBV6-1 and TRBJ1-4, with 7 bases that match TRBD1. V gave up 6 bases and J gave up 7 bases; unmatched junction bases: 5. Germline V gene data show CDR1 as MNHNS and CDR2 as SASEGT. This CDR3 is built from 13 residues. This chain's CDR3 is CASRLDRVEKLFF. CDR3 bases: TGTGCCAGCAGGTTAGACAGGGTTGAAAAACTGTTTTTT.

The chain links TRBV2 to TRBJ2-3; D might be TRBD2 (5 bases). The CDR3 runs to 15 residues. Per the germline V gene, CDR1 is SNHLY and CDR2 is FYNNEI. V was clipped by 4 bases and J by 6 bases, with 17 bases between them. The CDR3 loop is CASSGTGGRGDTQYF. The CDR3 DNA reads as TGTGCCAGCAGTGGGACGGGCGGCCGCGGGGATACGCAGTATTTT.

The J gene is TRBJ2-1, the V gene TRBV19, with TRBD2 identical over 9 bases. The germline V gene encodes CDR1 LNHDA and CDR2 SQIVND (reference sequence). J lost 0 bases, V lost 5 bases, and 11 bases had no gene match. This CDR3 is built from 18 residues. The CDR3 here is CASSPTRLAGPSYNEQFF. CDR3 coding DNA: TGTGCCAGTAGTCCCACCCGGCTAGCGGGACCCTCCTACAATGAGCAGTTCTTC.

This clone was counted a few times. The gene calls are TRBV9 and TRBJ1-5; 10 nucleotides agree with TRBD1. The CDR3 covers 14 residues. Per the germline V gene, CDR1 is SGDLS and CDR2 is YYNGEE. J gave up 5 bases and V 3 bases, and 2 bases lay outside the gene matches. CDR3 amino acids: CASSGGQGYQPQHF. The DNA for the CDR3 is TGTGCCAGCAGCGGGGGACAGGGGTATCAGCCCCAGCATTTT.

This clone was seen once. The chain uses TRBV11-3 and TRBJ2-7, with D possibly TRBD1 on 6 matching bases. This CDR3 spans 15 amino acids. Germline V CDR1 and CDR2: SGHNT, YENEEA. Trimming shortened V by 1 base and J by 5 bases, and 15 bases separated the two germline ends. The CDR3 loop reads CASSLVEQGRHEQYF. CDR3 in DNA: TGTGCCAGCAGCTTAGTAGAACAGGGTAGGCACGAGCAGTACTTC.

The genes are TRBV7-6 and TRBJ2-5, with 7 nucleotides matching TRBD1. This CDR3 spans 14 amino acids. The germline CDR1 and CDR2 sequences are SGHVS and FNYEAQ. After removal of 4 bases from V and 1 base from J, the junction contained 3 bases not matched to a gene. The CDR3 is CASSSTGIQETQYF. Here the CDR3 DNA reads TGTGCCAGCAGCTCGACAGGGATCCAAGAGACCCAGTACTTC.

The V and J genes are TRBV28 and TRBJ2-5; 9 bases match TRBD1. The germline CDR1 and CDR2 sequences are MDHEN and SYDVKM. The junction had 9 bases not matched to a gene; V was cut back by 8 bases and J by 5 bases. The CDR3 has 14 amino acids. The CDR3 reads CASFDRGVSETQYF. The CDR3 region has the DNA TGTGCCAGCTTTGACAGGGGGGTGTCGGAGACCCAGTACTTC.

V usage is TRBV29-1 and J usage is TRBJ2-7; possibly TRBD2 for D (6 bases). This CDR3 is 12 amino acids long. CDR1 and CDR2 (germline): SQVTM, ANQGSEA. The V gene lost 7 bases and the J gene lost 7 bases, with 17 bases spanning the gap. CDR3 in DNA: TGCAGCGCCCGGTTTATTGGGGGGGAGCAGTACTTC. Residues: CSARFIGGEQYF.

V gene TRBV2 combines with J gene TRBJ2-3, with TRBD1 identical over 8 bases. The CDR3 loop spans 12 amino acids. V shed 8 bases, J shed 5 bases, and the junction held 3 bases outside the gene matches. Per germline, CDR1 SNHLY and CDR2 FYNNEI. In DNA, the CDR3 is TGTGCCAGCGCAGGGGGCAGAGATACGCAGTATTTT. Its translation is CASAGGRDTQYF.

The rearrangement links TRBV7-3 to TRBJ2-1; D is unresolved. The CDR3 spans 13 residues. V was cut by 3 bases and J by 6 bases, with 9 bases left in between. The V gene's germline CDR1 is SGHTA and CDR2 FQGTGA. The CDR3 nucleotides read TGTGCCAGCAGCTTTATGACCGGCAATGAGCAGTTCTTC. As protein: CASSFMTGNEQFF. The whole variable domain, filled in from reference TRBV7-3 and TRBJ2-1, reads GAGVSQTPSNKVTEKGKYVELRCDPISGHTALYWYRQSLGQGPEFLIYFQGTGAADDSGLPNDRFFAVRPEGSVSTLKIQRTERGDSAVYLCASSFMTGNEQFFGPGTRLTVL.

The rearrangement uses TRBV9 and TRBJ2-1; 7 bases are shared with TRBD2. From germline, CDR1 is SGDLS and CDR2 YYNGEE. The CDR3 has 18 residues. Trimming removed 4 bases from V and 7 bases from J; junction bases left unmatched: 20. The CDR3 DNA reads as TGTGCCAGCAGCCCCCTCTATCGCCGCGGGAGTTCGCTGAATGAGCAGTTCTTC. This codes for CASSPLYRRGSSLNEQFF.